Each of the 12 T cell receptor beta chains below was sequenced from the same sample in a study of blood T cell repertoires in COVID-19. The repertoire was sequenced with immunoSEQ multiplex PCR; TCRdb's copy has only in-frame clones and lacks some. This sample has approximately 210,000 clones, with around 88% found just once. Material for sequencing was PBMCs or T cells enriched from blood (not recorded which). The origin of the receptors is a woman aged 45-65 years with acute COVID-19.

V is TRBV29-1 and J is TRBJ2-1; TRBD1 is a possible D gene (5 bases). The CDR3 sequence is 13 residues long. V lost 8 bases to trimming and J lost 7 bases, with 18 bases between them. Germline assignment: CDR1 SQVTM and CDR2 ANQGSEA. This CDR3 reads CSYTMGPRNEQFF. DNA for the CDR3: TGCAGCTATACAATGGGGCCAAGAAATGAGCAGTTCTTC.

This chain connects TRBV6-5 to TRBJ1-6; D perhaps matches TRBD1 (5 bases). This CDR3 region has 16 residues. CDR1 is MNHEY, CDR2 SVGAGI, per germline. V dropped 0 bases and J dropped 6 bases, with 12 bases sitting between them. The CDR3, as DNA: TGTGCCAGCAGTTACTCGAGTCAGGGAACTAATTCACCCCTCCACTTT. It translates to CASSYSSQGTNSPLHF.

The chain employs TRBV2 and TRBJ1-4; a weak D match, TRBD1 (6 bases). The germline V gene encodes CDR1 SNHLY and CDR2 FYNNEI. The CDR3 length is 13 residues. V lost 6 bases to trimming and J lost 4 bases, with 9 bases between them. CDR3 sequence (DNA): TGTGCCAGCAGGAGGACAGTTAATGAAAAACTGTTTTTT. This sequence encodes CASRRTVNEKLFF.

The genes are TRBV7-2 and TRBJ2-2, with TRBD2 matching 10 bases. CDR1 is SGHTA, CDR2 FQGNSA, per germline. CDR3 length: 16 residues. The V segment lost 6 bases and the J segment 1 base; nucleotides outside the gene matches: 5. The CDR3 nucleotides are TGTGCCAGCAGACCTACTAGCGGGGTGAACACCGGGGAGCTGTTTTTT. Translation: CASRPTSGVNTGELFF.

This chain connects TRBV13 to TRBJ2-2; 9 bases align to TRBD1. The germline V gene has CDR1 PRHDT and CDR2 FYEKMQ (reference sequence). The J segment lost 4 bases and the V segment lost 7 bases, leaving 10 bases of the junction unmatched. This CDR3 comprises 16 residues. CDR3 bases: TGTGCCAGCACCCTAGAGGGGACAGGGTTCACCGGGGAGCTGTTTTTT. It is translated as CASTLEGTGFTGELFF.

The gene calls are TRBV7-3 and TRBJ2-3, with D perhaps matching TRBD1 (5 bases). This CDR3 is built from 15 residues. Trimming took 0 bases from V and 2 from J, leaving 9 bases between them. CDR1 is SGHTA, CDR2 FQGTGA, per germline. CDR3 in DNA: TGTGCCAGCAGCTTAACGATGGGGCTCACAGATACGCAGTATTTT. Residues: CASSLTMGLTDTQYF.

The CDR3 DNA is TGTGCCAGCACCAGAGCGGGGGCCACAGATACGCAGTATTTT. Its protein product is CASTRAGATDTQYF. This rearrangement joins TRBV6-5 to TRBJ2-3; 8 bases line up with TRBD2. Trimming cost V 7 bases and J 2 bases; bases outside gene matches: 5. CDR3 size: 14 residues. Germline V gene data show CDR1 as MNHEY and CDR2 as SVGAGI.

This clone was detected only a few times. This rearrangement joins TRBV12-3 or TRBV12-4 to TRBJ1-4, with D unresolved. The CDR3 is 13 amino acids. V lost 3 bases to trimming and J lost 8 bases, with 10 bases between them. CDR3 bases: TGTGCCAGCAGTTTCGCCGGTAACGAAAAACTGTTTTTT. Translation: CASSFAGNEKLFF.

The rearrangement links TRBV27 to TRBJ2-5, with D maybe TRBD2 (5 bases). This CDR3 is built from 14 residues. Germline CDR1 MNHEY, CDR2 SMNVEV (reference sequence). The V end lost 1 base, the J end lost 7 bases, and 13 bases lay between the germline ends. The CDR3 here is CASSLLSGPGTQYF. In nucleotides, the CDR3 is TGTGCCAGCAGTTTATTAAGCGGCCCAGGGACCCAGTACTTC.

This clone came up once. Other DNA sequences from this sample encode an identical CDR3 as well. V and J are TRBV5-1 and TRBJ1-4; weak D call: TRBD1 (5 bases). V lost 0 bases and J lost 8, with 11 bases in between. The CDR3 runs 14 residues. Germline CDR1 SGHRS, CDR2 YFSETQ. The CDR3 DNA reads TGCGCCAGCAGCTTGGGGCAGGGTGAGGAAAAACTGTTTTTT. Translating gives CASSLGQGEEKLFF. Based on the CDR3 plus reference TRBV5-1 and TRBJ1-4, the full variable domain is KAGVTQTPRYLIKTRGQQVTLSCSPISGHRSVSWYQQTPGQGLQFLFEYFSETQRNKGNFPGRFSGRQFSNSRSEMNVSTLELGDSALYLCASSLGQGEEKLFFGSGTQLSVL.

This clone came up a few times. The rearrangement links TRBV5-4 to TRBJ2-1; 7 positions agree with TRBD2. The CDR3 is 16 residues long. The germline gives CDR1 SGHNT, CDR2 YYREEE (reference sequence). V shed 3 bases, J shed 5 bases, and the junction held 11 bases outside the gene matches. As DNA, the CDR3 is TGTGCCAGCAGCTGGGGTCGGCTAGCGGCTAACAATGAGCAGTTCTTC. It codes for CASSWGRLAANNEQFF.

The V gene is TRBV14, the J gene TRBJ2-3; no clear D gene. Trimming removed 4 bases at V and 2 bases at J, with 13 bases between. The CDR3 consists of 15 residues. Germline CDR1 and CDR2: SGHDN and FVKESK. The CDR3: CASSRVIGNTDTQYF. The CDR3 nucleotides read TGTGCCAGCAGCCGCGTTATCGGTAACACAGATACGCAGTATTTT.